This T cell receptor beta chain is from a study of blood T cell repertoires in COVID-19 (dated by TCRdb to 2018 to 2021). Broadly, across the study: Samples covering the acute and convalescent phases of COVID-19 were provided by collaborators in the United States, Italy and Spain. The dataset comprised deeply sampled blood TCRbeta repertoires from subjects exposed to, actively infected with, or recovered from COVID-19. The repertoires were released in a freely available public database meant as a resource for research on the immune response to SARS-CoV-2. Where available, HLA class I and class II types were taken from metadata supplied by the sample provider and were not determined by assay-based typing. The samples were drawn from two sources: the first 160 participants of the ongoing ImmuneRACE study, and 1,254 subjects contributed by 6 global collaborators. The material from the prospective study consisted of cDNA or gDNA derived from T cells, B-cell-depleted T cells, or PBMCs. A de-identified subject ID, COVID-19 status, age in years and sex were almost always included in the sample metadata.

Points the paper makes about the study in general: The amount of clinical and demographic metadata varied by source and participant and was provided uncurated.

The immunoSEQ Assay, a bias-controlled multiplex PCR, was used to amplify TCRbeta CDR3 regions from genomic DNA. In the original analysis: The number of nucleated cells in each sample was estimated from the amplification of reference gene primers within the assay. To quantify the absolute abundance of each unique TCRbeta CDR3 rearrangement, sequence reads were collapsed and filtered. For each sample, productive Simpson clonality was calculated as the square root of Simpson's diversity index across productive rearrangements. TCRdb's version of the immuneACCESS table is confined to in-frame rearrangements and falls short of the full clone set. An unresolved V gene accounts for under half of the shortfall where checked; the remainder is of unknown origin. That table furnishes V, J and clone size, whereas the DNA furnished D and trimming. The sample has some 320,000 clones on record, about nine tenths of them singletons. The ten largest clones capture 5.2% of the sample.

V loses 1 base, J loses 5 bases, and the germline ends lie 17 bases apart. The CDR3, cysteine through phenylalanine, is 16 amino acids long. Here the CDR3 DNA is all that survives: 48 bases in frame from base 1. Looking up the germline V gene yields CDR1 SGHDT and CDR2 YYEEEE. As regards this clone: No cognate antigen has been identified for it. Per-base quality was not reported, and no clone a single base away is much larger than it.

Enrolling through a virtual design, the prospective study's participants ranged in age from roughly 18 to 90 years and lived across some 23 United States geographic areas. To assign participants to cohorts, the prospective study relied on clinical history that participants themselves reported in a screening survey and a study questionnaire. ImmuneRACE Cohort 3 recovered participants were defined by two consecutive negative NP/OP PCR tests, healthcare professional clearance, or symptom resolution. In the prospective study, mobile phlebotomists collected whole blood, serum and a nasopharyngeal or oropharyngeal swab from each participant. Prospective study participants could optionally give additional blood draws and questionnaires over an approximately 2-month period. Before DNA extraction, blood samples from the prospective study were shipped at room temperature or frozen.

The TCR comes from a man between 60 and 75 years old who had recovered from COVID-19. The rearrangement combines TRBV5-6 with TRBJ2-3; matching of 6 bases hints at TRBD2 as the D gene. Sequenced material: PBMCs or T cells enriched from blood (not recorded which). DNA sequence: TGTGCCAGCAGCTTGCCGCCAGGGCCGGGGGTAGATACGCAGTATTTT. It translates to CASSLPPGPGVDTQYF. Joined to the reference TRBV5-6 and TRBJ2-3 proteins, this CDR3 gives the full variable domain: DAGVTQSPTHLIKTRGQQVTLRCSPKSGHDTVSWYQQALGQGPQFIFQYYEEEERQRGNFPDRFSGHQFPNYSSELNVNALLLGDSALYLCASSLPPGPGVDTQYFGPGTRLTVL.